These T cell receptor beta chains were read from a single sample in a study of CD4 T cells in relation to SARS-CoV-2 and coronaviruses. These receptors' targets are unknown. Profiling relied on immunoSEQ multiplex PCR, and the TCRdb table lists in-frame clones only, not all of them. This table has 25,000 to 35,000 clones, 55% to 75% appearing once. The material sequenced was CD4+ T cells from PBMCs, cultured in vitro. The receptors were sampled from a human donor in good health. CDR3s include the opening cysteine and the closing phenylalanine or tryptophan. The D gene is left open where the match is weak. Size is omitted from some rows. Given values are once, few, many or a class for expanded clones.

CDR3 DNA: TGTGCCAGCAGCTCCAGGACTATCCAAGAGACCCAGTACTTC; CDR3 protein: CASSSRTIQETQYF; D gene: -; J gene: TRBJ2-5; clone size: -; V gene: TRBV5-8
CDR3 DNA: TGTGCCAGCAGCCGGGGACTAGTCCACGAGCAGTACTTC; CDR3 protein: CASSRGLVHEQYF; D gene: TRBD2; J gene: TRBJ2-7; clone size: -; V gene: TRBV7-2
CDR3 DNA: TGTGCCAGCAGTGGGACAGGACAAGAGACCCAGTACTTC; CDR3 protein: CASSGTGQETQYF; D gene: TRBD1; J gene: TRBJ2-5; clone size: -; V gene: TRBV12-3/TRBV12-4
CDR3 DNA: TGCAGTGCTAGTCTCGGGACTAGCGGGAGGGCGTACACAGATACGCAGTATTTT; CDR3 protein: CSASLGTSGRAYTDTQYF; D gene: TRBD2; J gene: TRBJ2-3; clone size: once; V gene: TRBV20-1
CDR3 DNA: TGTGCCAGCAGAGCGGGAGTCACCGGGGAGCTGTTTTTT; CDR3 protein: CASRAGVTGELFF; D gene: TRBD2; J gene: TRBJ2-2; clone size: -; V gene: TRBV9
CDR3 DNA: TGTGCCAGCTCACGGGAGGACGGTGAAGCTTTCTTT; CDR3 protein: CASSREDGEAFF; D gene: -; J gene: TRBJ1-1; clone size: -; V gene: TRBV18
CDR3 DNA: TGCAGCGTTGCTCGAGAGGAAAAACTGTTTTTT; CDR3 protein: CSVAREEKLFF; D gene: -; J gene: TRBJ1-4; clone size: once; V gene: TRBV29-1
CDR3 DNA: TGCGCCAGCAGCCAAGAGGCCTTTAGGGGTGGGCAGTACTTC; CDR3 protein: CASSQEAFRGGQYF; D gene: -; J gene: TRBJ2-7; clone size: -; V gene: TRBV4-3
CDR3 DNA: TGCGCCAGCAGTGAGTCAGGGCGGGCTAGCACAGATACGCAGTATTTT; CDR3 protein: CASSESGRASTDTQYF; D gene: -; J gene: TRBJ2-3; clone size: few; V gene: TRBV10-1
CDR3 DNA: TGTGCCAGCAGGGGGACAGGGTGGCGCGAGCAGTACTTC; CDR3 protein: CASRGTGWREQYF; D gene: TRBD1; J gene: TRBJ2-7; clone size: -; V gene: TRBV12-3/TRBV12-4
CDR3 DNA: TGTGCCAGCTCACTCGCCCGAGACAGCAACACCGGGGAGCTGTTTTTT; CDR3 protein: CASSLARDSNTGELFF; D gene: -; J gene: TRBJ2-2; clone size: -; V gene: TRBV18
CDR3 DNA: TGTGCCAGCAGCCTACATCTCACCGGGACTGGCAACACCGGGGAGCTGTTTTTT; CDR3 protein: CASSLHLTGTGNTGELFF; D gene: -; J gene: TRBJ2-2; clone size: -; V gene: TRBV7-9
CDR3 DNA: TGTGCCAGCAGCTTCAGGGCAGGATCCTCCAATGAGCAGTTCTTC; CDR3 protein: CASSFRAGSSNEQFF; D gene: -; J gene: TRBJ2-1; clone size: -; V gene: TRBV7-2
CDR3 DNA: TGCGCCAGCAGTGTAGGAAGGTTGGGGGCAGCTAATGAAAAACTGTTTTTT; CDR3 protein: CASSVGRLGAANEKLFF; D gene: -; J gene: TRBJ1-4; clone size: -; V gene: TRBV10-1
CDR3 DNA: TGTGCCATCAGTTCTACCCGGGACAGGAGGGATGAAAAACTGTTTTTT; CDR3 protein: CAISSTRDRRDEKLFF; D gene: TRBD1; J gene: TRBJ1-4; clone size: -; V gene: TRBV10-3
CDR3 DNA: TGTGCCAGCAGCTTCGCACTAGGGGGCGGGGAGCTGTTTTTT; CDR3 protein: CASSFALGGGELFF; D gene: -; J gene: TRBJ2-2; clone size: -; V gene: TRBV5-6
CDR3 DNA: TGCGCCAGCAGCCAAGATCGGGGGGACGTCCACTACGAGCAGTACTTC; CDR3 protein: CASSQDRGDVHYEQYF; D gene: TRBD2; J gene: TRBJ2-7; clone size: -; V gene: TRBV4-3
CDR3 DNA: TGTGCCAGCTCACCAACCGACGGGGCGTCTGGAAACACCATATATTTT; CDR3 protein: CASSPTDGASGNTIYF; D gene: -; J gene: TRBJ1-3; clone size: once; V gene: TRBV18
CDR3 DNA: TGTGCCAGCAGCTTAGCGAGAGGGGGGGGAAGATACCAAGAGACCCAGTACTTC; CDR3 protein: CASSLARGGGRYQETQYF; D gene: -; J gene: TRBJ2-5; clone size: -; V gene: TRBV5-6
CDR3 DNA: TGTGCCAGCAGTGAACAGGGTCGCGGGGAGCTGTTTTTT; CDR3 protein: CASSEQGRGELFF; D gene: -; J gene: TRBJ2-2; clone size: -; V gene: TRBV28
CDR3 DNA: TGTGCCAGCACCCAATCGGGGGGGACGTACACTGAAGCTTTCTTT; CDR3 protein: CASTQSGGTYTEAFF; D gene: -; J gene: TRBJ1-1; clone size: once; V gene: TRBV7-2
CDR3 DNA: TGCAGCGTTGAACTGGGATGGAACACTGAAGCTTTCTTT; CDR3 protein: CSVELGWNTEAFF; D gene: -; J gene: TRBJ1-1; clone size: -; V gene: TRBV29-1
CDR3 DNA: TGCGCCAGCAGCTTGGCGGCGTCTGTCGTCGGCTACACCTTC; CDR3 protein: CASSLAASVVGYTF; D gene: -; J gene: TRBJ1-2; clone size: few; V gene: TRBV5-1
CDR3 DNA: TGTGCCAGCAGCTTATCTAGCCGGACAGGGGTCTCTGGGGCCAACGTCCTGACTTTC; CDR3 protein: CASSLSSRTGVSGANVLTF; D gene: TRBD1; J gene: TRBJ2-6; clone size: -; V gene: TRBV3-1/TRBV3-2
CDR3 DNA: TGTGCCAGCAGTGGAGGAACCACTCGCCGGAATTCACCCCTCCACTTT; CDR3 protein: CASSGGTTRRNSPLHF; D gene: -; J gene: TRBJ1-6; clone size: few; V gene: TRBV2
CDR3 DNA: TGTGCCAGCAGCTTAGTAGTTGCTAGCAATCAGCCCCAGCATTTT; CDR3 protein: CASSLVVASNQPQHF; D gene: -; J gene: TRBJ1-5; clone size: -; V gene: TRBV7-2
CDR3 DNA: TGCGCCAGCACCGATGGGACAGACACCGGGGAGCTGTTTTTT; CDR3 protein: CASTDGTDTGELFF; D gene: TRBD1; J gene: TRBJ2-2; clone size: few; V gene: TRBV10-1
CDR3 DNA: TGTGCCTGGAGTGTGGAGTCCGGTCAGCCCCAGCATTTT; CDR3 protein: CAWSVESGQPQHF; D gene: -; J gene: TRBJ1-5; clone size: large; V gene: TRBV30
CDR3 DNA: TGTGCTTTCGGGGGCTCCAACTATGGCTACACCTTC; CDR3 protein: CAFGGSNYGYTF; D gene: -; J gene: TRBJ1-2; clone size: -; V gene: TRBV30
CDR3 DNA: TGTGCCAGCAGTGTTGGACAGAACTATGGCTACACCTTC; CDR3 protein: CASSVGQNYGYTF; D gene: -; J gene: TRBJ1-2; clone size: -; V gene: TRBV2
CDR3 DNA: TGTGCCAGCAGCTTAGGGTGGGGCGCCTACAATGAGCAGTTCTTC; CDR3 protein: CASSLGWGAYNEQFF; D gene: -; J gene: TRBJ2-1; clone size: -; V gene: TRBV7-2
CDR3 DNA: TGTGCCAGCTCACCCGGGCTAGCCTATAACAATGAGCAGTTCTTC; CDR3 protein: CASSPGLAYNNEQFF; D gene: -; J gene: TRBJ2-1; clone size: -; V gene: TRBV18
CDR3 DNA: TGCGCCAGCAGCCAAGATCCCCCTAGCGGATCCTACAATGAGCAGTTCTTC; CDR3 protein: CASSQDPPSGSYNEQFF; D gene: TRBD2; J gene: TRBJ2-1; clone size: -; V gene: TRBV4-3
CDR3 DNA: TGTGCCAGTAGTACAAGGACAGGGGAAGCCTACGAGCAGTACTTC; CDR3 protein: CASSTRTGEAYEQYF; D gene: TRBD1; J gene: TRBJ2-7; clone size: -; V gene: TRBV19
CDR3 DNA: TGCGCCAGCAGCCAAACTTACACCGGGGAGCTGTTTTTT; CDR3 protein: CASSQTYTGELFF; D gene: -; J gene: TRBJ2-2; clone size: -; V gene: TRBV4-3
CDR3 DNA: TGTGCCATCATGGGGACAAATAACTATGGCTACACCTTC; CDR3 protein: CAIMGTNNYGYTF; D gene: -; J gene: TRBJ1-2; clone size: -; V gene: TRBV10-3
CDR3 DNA: TGTGCCATCAGTGAGACCCAAGGGGCTTTGGGGACCCAGTACTTC; CDR3 protein: CAISETQGALGTQYF; D gene: -; J gene: TRBJ2-5; clone size: -; V gene: TRBV10-3
CDR3 DNA: TGTGCCAGTAGTATAACTAGCGGTGCCGGGGAGCTGTTTTTT; CDR3 protein: CASSITSGAGELFF; D gene: TRBD2; J gene: TRBJ2-2; clone size: few; V gene: TRBV19
CDR3 DNA: TGTGCCACCCAGCGGAGCTCCTACGAGCAGTACTTC; CDR3 protein: CATQRSSYEQYF; D gene: -; J gene: TRBJ2-7; clone size: -; V gene: TRBV10-3
CDR3 DNA: TGTGCCAGCAGGACTAGCGGGAGCACAGATACGCAGTATTTT; CDR3 protein: CASRTSGSTDTQYF; D gene: TRBD2; J gene: TRBJ2-3; clone size: -; V gene: TRBV5-5
CDR3 DNA: TGTGCCAGCAGTGAAGCAGGGAATACAGATACGCAGTATTTT; CDR3 protein: CASSEAGNTDTQYF; D gene: -; J gene: TRBJ2-3; clone size: -; V gene: TRBV6-1
CDR3 DNA: TGTGCCAGTAGTATAAACAGCTACTATGGCTACACCTTC; CDR3 protein: CASSINSYYGYTF; D gene: -; J gene: TRBJ1-2; clone size: -; V gene: TRBV19
CDR3 DNA: TGTGCCATCAGTGAGCGGGACAGGGGAAACTACAATGAGCAGTTCTTC; CDR3 protein: CAISERDRGNYNEQFF; D gene: TRBD1; J gene: TRBJ2-1; clone size: -; V gene: TRBV10-3
CDR3 DNA: TGTGCCAGCAGCTCCTACGGACGAGGAAGAGAGACCCAGTACTTC; CDR3 protein: CASSSYGRGRETQYF; D gene: -; J gene: TRBJ2-5; clone size: medium-sized; V gene: TRBV7-2
CDR3 DNA: TGTGCCAGCAGCCCCGGGACTAGCGGGAGACTTACAGATACGCAGTATTTT; CDR3 protein: CASSPGTSGRLTDTQYF; D gene: TRBD2; J gene: TRBJ2-3; clone size: -; V gene: TRBV4-2
CDR3 DNA: TGTGCCGTTGTGGCGGGGGGCATCGGAAACACCATATATTTT; CDR3 protein: CAVVAGGIGNTIYF; D gene: -; J gene: TRBJ1-3; clone size: -; V gene: TRBV19
CDR3 DNA: TGCGCCAGCAGCCCGGATACAGGGAGTTTCTACGAGCAGTACTTC; CDR3 protein: CASSPDTGSFYEQYF; D gene: -; J gene: TRBJ2-7; clone size: -; V gene: TRBV5-1
CDR3 DNA: TGTGCCAGCAGCTTTTTTTTGGCAGAAGGGTTAGGTGAGCAGTTCTTC; CDR3 protein: CASSFFLAEGLGEQFF; D gene: -; J gene: TRBJ2-1; clone size: -; V gene: TRBV7-2
CDR3 DNA: TGTGCCAGCAGCAGCCTTCTTGGGTCTAGCACAGATACGCAGTATTTT; CDR3 protein: CASSSLLGSSTDTQYF; D gene: -; J gene: TRBJ2-3; clone size: once; V gene: TRBV5-5
CDR3 DNA: TGTGCCAGCAGTCCCGGGACGCGGCCAAGCGATAATTCACCCCTCCACTTT; CDR3 protein: CASSPGTRPSDNSPLHF; D gene: -; J gene: TRBJ1-6; clone size: -; V gene: TRBV27
CDR3 DNA: TGTGCCAGCAGTGACGGAACTCCGACTACGGAGGGGACCGGGGAGCTGTTTTTT; CDR3 protein: CASSDGTPTTEGTGELFF; D gene: -; J gene: TRBJ2-2; clone size: -; V gene: TRBV6-4
CDR3 DNA: TGCGCCAGCAGCTTGAGGTTCAGGGGAACAACCTACGAGCAGTACTTC; CDR3 protein: CASSLRFRGTTYEQYF; D gene: -; J gene: TRBJ2-7; clone size: -; V gene: TRBV5-1
CDR3 DNA: TGCGCCAGCAGCCGTCAGGACGATAATTCACCCCTCCACTTT; CDR3 protein: CASSRQDDNSPLHF; D gene: -; J gene: TRBJ1-6; clone size: few; V gene: TRBV4-1
CDR3 DNA: TGTGCCAGCTCACCACAAAGCCTCCTCGGGGGAAACACCATATATTTT; CDR3 protein: CASSPQSLLGGNTIYF; D gene: -; J gene: TRBJ1-3; clone size: -; V gene: TRBV18
CDR3 DNA: TGTGCCAGCAGCATTTGGACAGGGTCGGCGAACACTGAAGCTTTCTTT; CDR3 protein: CASSIWTGSANTEAFF; D gene: TRBD1; J gene: TRBJ1-1; clone size: once; V gene: TRBV5-4
CDR3 DNA: TGCGCCAGCAGCCAAACGACCACAAGGGGCAATCAGCCCCAGCATTTT; CDR3 protein: CASSQTTTRGNQPQHF; D gene: -; J gene: TRBJ1-5; clone size: few; V gene: TRBV4-1
CDR3 DNA: TGTGCCAGCTCACCAATCCTCTCTGGAAACACCATATATTTT; CDR3 protein: CASSPILSGNTIYF; D gene: -; J gene: TRBJ1-3; clone size: -; V gene: TRBV18
CDR3 DNA: TGTGCCAGCAGCTTATCCCGAGGAGCCGATGAGCAGTTCTTC; CDR3 protein: CASSLSRGADEQFF; D gene: -; J gene: TRBJ2-1; clone size: medium-sized; V gene: TRBV7-2
CDR3 DNA: TGTGCCAGTAGCGATAACAGGGGGGGGAGCACTGAAGCTTTCTTT; CDR3 protein: CASSDNRGGSTEAFF; D gene: TRBD1; J gene: TRBJ1-1; clone size: -; V gene: TRBV19
CDR3 DNA: TGTGCCAGCAGCAGACAACTTTCCACAGATACGCAGTATTTT; CDR3 protein: CASSRQLSTDTQYF; D gene: -; J gene: TRBJ2-3; clone size: -; V gene: TRBV6-5